The 31 T cell receptor beta chains reported below all come from one sample, sequenced in a study of blood T cells in healthy people across ages. The authors ran a second PCR of about 6 to 11 cycles using a sample-barcoded 5' primer and a J-beta primer mix. One entry per CDR3 protein, called by TCRdb with MiXCR from the 5' RACE reads. The data contain over 600,000 distinct CDR3 sequences, 21% of them singletons. Sequences were obtained from blood. The receptors originated from a man aged 70-80 years in good health.

This clonotype was observed a few times. This chain joins TRBV3-1 and TRBJ2-3; TRBD1 might be the D (5 bases). This CDR3 spans 14 amino acids. V was clipped by 4 bases and J by 9 bases, with 17 bases between them. Looked up from germline, CDR1 is LGHDT and CDR2 is YNNKEL (reference sequence). The CDR3 nucleotides read TGTGCCAGCAGCCCTCACCAGGTCCCAGGGACGCAGTATTTT. As protein: CASSPHQVPGTQYF.

The chain carries TRBV4-1 and TRBJ2-5; 9 nucleotides match TRBD2. V shed 0 bases and J 5 bases; nucleotides not matched to a gene: 7. The CDR3 length is 16 residues. Germline assignment: CDR1 MGHRA and CDR2 YSYEKL. The CDR3 protein is CASSQDTGLAFETQYF. CDR3 bases: TGCGCCAGCAGCCAAGATACGGGACTAGCCTTTGAGACCCAGTACTTC.

The gene calls are TRBV9 and TRBJ2-5; D is uncertain. CDR1 and CDR2 from the germline V gene are SGDLS and YYNGEE. The CDR3 contains 16 residues. The ends were cut back, 4 bases at V and 0 bases at J, with 16 bases in the middle. CDR3 sequence: CASSPSVNQYQETQYF. In DNA, the CDR3 is TGTGCCAGCAGCCCCTCGGTAAACCAGTACCAAGAGACCCAGTACTTC.

This clonotype appeared many times. The chain uses TRBV10-3 and TRBJ2-1; unclear D gene. CDR1 ENHRY and CDR2 SYGVKD come from the germline V gene. The CDR3 sequence is 12 residues long. Trimming removed 0 bases from V and 5 bases from J, with 2 bases in between. The CDR3 protein is CAISESNNEQFF. In DNA form, the CDR3 reads TGTGCCATCAGTGAGTCTAACAATGAGCAGTTCTTC.

The V and J genes are TRBV13 and TRBJ2-1, with D maybe TRBD1 (6 bases). With 6 bases removed from V and 4 bases from J, the gap between germline ends came to 19 bases. This CDR3 is built from 16 residues. CDR1 is PRHDT, CDR2 FYEKMQ, per germline (reference sequence). The CDR3: CASRPSGERDYNEQFF. The CDR3 DNA sequence: TGTGCCAGCAGGCCATCAGGGGAAAGGGATTACAATGAGCAGTTCTTC.

This rearrangement joins TRBV12-3 or TRBV12-4 to TRBJ1-1; unclear D gene. Trimming cost V 3 bases and J 2 bases, with 7 bases left between them. The CDR3 extends over 13 amino acids. The CDR3 loop reads CASSFVENTEAFF. CDR3 in DNA: TGTGCCAGCAGTTTTGTAGAAAACACTGAAGCTTTCTTT.

This clonotype was picked up many times. The chain joins TRBV6-5 to TRBJ1-2, with TRBD1 matching over 10 bases. Per the germline V gene, CDR1 is MNHEY and CDR2 is SVGAGI. The V segment lost 5 bases and the J segment 2 bases; nucleotides outside the gene matches: 8. The length of the CDR3 is 16 residues. The CDR3 DNA reads as TGTGCCAGCAGTCCAACTCCGGGACAGGGGAACTATGGCTACACCTTC. Its translation: CASSPTPGQGNYGYTF.

In its sample, this clonotype was seen a few times. The CDR3 protein is CSARGTAGNEQYF. The CDR3 region has the DNA TGCAGTGCTAGGGGGACAGCCGGAAACGAGCAGTACTTC. J is TRBJ2-7 and V is TRBV20-1, with 7 bases identical to TRBD1. Per the germline V gene, CDR1 is DFQATT and CDR2 is SNEGSKA (reference sequence). The junction had 7 bases not matched to a gene; V was cut back by 3 bases and J by 5 bases. The CDR3 is 13 residues long.

A few counts support this clonotype. V gene TRBV4-1 combines with J gene TRBJ1-2, with 8 bases that match TRBD1. The CDR3 has 15 amino acids. The J segment lost 3 bases and the V segment lost 3 bases, leaving 6 bases of the junction unmatched. The germline gives CDR1 MGHRA, CDR2 YSYEKL. The CDR3 spells CASSQQTGADYGYTF. DNA of the CDR3: TGCGCCAGCAGCCAGCAGACAGGGGCGGACTATGGCTACACCTTC.

This clonotype was detected once. The rearrangement joins TRBV7-9 to TRBJ2-5; maybe TRBD2 (6 bases). The better agreement between TRBJ2-1 and the DNA end casts doubt on the J call. The germline V gene encodes CDR1 SEHNR and CDR2 FQNEAQ (reference sequence). The CDR3 loop spans 14 amino acids. CDR3 loop: CASSSLGGLGEQFF. The CDR3 coding sequence is TGTGCCAGCAGCTCCCTGGGGGGACTTGGCGAGCAGTTCTTC.

This clonotype turned up a few times. This chain links TRBV3-1 with TRBJ2-5; either TRBD1 or TRBD2 may fit D (5 bases each). The DNA end favors TRBJ2-1, so the J call may be wrong. This CDR3 is built from 14 residues. Looked up from germline, CDR1 is LGHDT and CDR2 is YNNKEL (reference sequence). In nucleotides, the CDR3 is TGTGCCAGCAGTCGCCGGGACGAGGGCAATGAGCAGTTCTTC. Amino acid sequence: CASSRRDEGNEQFF.

The chain employs TRBV28 and TRBJ2-7; 7 bases match TRBD1. The V gene's germline CDR1 is MDHEN and CDR2 SYDVKM. V was pared by 7 bases and J by 3 bases, with 9 bases of the junction left unmatched. The CDR3 has 14 residues. CDR3: CASKTGSQIYEQYF. The CDR3 DNA follows: TGTGCCAGCAAGACAGGGTCCCAGATCTACGAGCAGTACTTC.

DNA for the CDR3: TGTGCCAGCAGTTACGAGGACAGGGGGCTGGCAGATACGCAGTATTTT. It is translated as CASSYEDRGLADTQYF. This chain uses TRBV6-2 or TRBV6-3 with TRBJ2-3; 11 bases are a match to TRBD1. Germline assignment: CDR1 MNHEY and CDR2 SVGEGT. The CDR3 loop spans 16 amino acids. V dropped 2 bases and J dropped 4; count of bases not matched to a gene: 5.

This clonotype has only a few counts. CDR3 protein: CASGTGGPDTQYF. The CDR3, as DNA: TGTGCCAGCGGTACGGGAGGGCCAGATACGCAGTATTTT. The chain is built from TRBV2 and TRBJ2-3, with TRBD2 identical over 8 bases. CDR1 and CDR2 (germline): SNHLY, FYNNEI. CDR3 size: 13 residues. V lost 8 bases and J lost 4; bases outside the gene matches: 5.

This clonotype was seen a handful of times. The chain joins TRBV7-9 to TRBJ2-5, with a weak D call TRBD2 (6 bases). Germline CDR1 is SEHNR and CDR2 is FQNEAQ (reference sequence). This CDR3 has 15 residues. V lost 2 bases and J lost 2, with 12 bases in between. The CDR3 DNA is TGTGCCAGCAGCTTACCCATCGGGGGACAAGAGACCCAGTACTTC. It is translated as CASSLPIGGQETQYF.

This clonotype was seen a few times. The chain carries TRBV20-1 and TRBJ1-6; 7 nucleotides agree with TRBD1. The CDR3 is 15 amino acids. The trim removed 3 bases at V and 9 bases at J, leaving 11 bases unmatched. Germline CDR1 DFQATT, CDR2 SNEGSKA (reference sequence). This CDR3 reads CSASQGGPGFSPLHF. In nucleotides, the CDR3 is TGCAGTGCTAGTCAGGGGGGCCCGGGGTTTTCACCCCTCCACTTT.

The genes are TRBV3-1 and TRBJ1-2; D unclear. There are 14 residues in the CDR3. Germline CDR1 LGHDT, CDR2 YNNKEL (reference sequence). The ends were cut back, 3 bases at V and 4 bases at J, with 12 bases in the middle. The CDR3 loop is CASSHLSGAYGYTF. The CDR3 DNA sequence: TGTGCCAGCAGCCACTTATCAGGTGCCTATGGCTACACCTTC. Combining the CDR3 with reference TRBV3-1 and TRBJ1-2 gives the whole variable domain DTAVSQTPKYLVTQMGNDKSIKCEQNLGHDTMYWYKQDSKKFLKIMFSYNNKELIINETVPNRFSPKSPDKAHLNLHINSLELGDSAVYFCASSHLSGAYGYTFGSGTRLTVV.

As concerns this clonotype: Relative to the germline gene, one junction end is altered; a read error may explain this. V gene TRBV7-9 combines with J gene TRBJ1-5; 8 positions match TRBD1. This CDR3 has 15 residues. Germline CDR1 and CDR2: SEHNR and FQNEAQ (reference sequence). The CDR3 DNA follows: TGTGCCAGCGGCTTTCAGGGGGCTCCCGGTCAGCCCCAGCATTTT. This sequence encodes CASGFQGAPGQPQHF.

The chain links TRBV6-1 to TRBJ2-7; D is perhaps TRBD1 (6 bases). V gave up 3 bases and J gave up 1 base, with 16 bases separating them. The length of the CDR3 is 16 residues. From germline, CDR1 is MNHNS and CDR2 SASEGT. This CDR3 reads CASSDGGYRPSYEQYF. DNA for the CDR3: TGTGCCAGCAGTGATGGGGGCTACCGTCCATCCTACGAGCAGTACTTC.

This clonotype showed up just a few times. The gene calls are TRBV5-1 and TRBJ2-5; a possible D gene is TRBD2 (6 bases). V dropped 5 bases and J dropped 1 base, with 15 bases sitting between them. CDR3 size: 15 residues. Germline CDR1 and CDR2: SGHRS and YFSETQ. The CDR3 reads CASRYRGSFQETQYF. CDR3 nucleotides: TGCGCCAGCAGGTACCGGGGGTCCTTCCAAGAGACCCAGTACTTC.

This chain links TRBV20-1 with TRBJ2-5, with 7 bases matching TRBD2. Judging by the DNA end, TRBJ2-7 fits better; the J call may be wrong. The CDR3 runs to 14 residues. The germline V gene has CDR1 DFQATT and CDR2 SNEGSKA (reference sequence). Here the CDR3 DNA reads TGCAGTGCTAGAGATTCTAGGACTAGATACGAGCAGTACTTC. This gives the protein CSARDSRTRYEQYF.

The rearrangement uses TRBV18 and TRBJ2-7, with 9 bases that match TRBD1. The V and J ends lost 2 bases and 5 bases, in that order; junction bases with no gene match: 4. Germline CDR1 reads KGHSH; CDR2 reads LQKENI. The CDR3 spans 14 residues. CDR3 nucleotide sequence: TGTGCCAGCTCACCAGGGACAGGGCGGGACGAGCAGTACTTC. Its translation is CASSPGTGRDEQYF. Variable domain in full (rest from reference TRBV18 and TRBJ2-7): NAGVMQNPRHLVRRRGQEARLRCSPMKGHSHVYWYRQLPEEGLKFMVYLQKENIIDESGMPKERFSAEFPKEGPSILRIQQVVRGDSAAYFCASSPGTGRDEQYFGPGTRLTVT.

In its sample, this clonotype was seen a few times. The chain employs TRBV2 and TRBJ2-7, with TRBD2 matching 13 bases. Per the germline V gene, CDR1 is SNHLY and CDR2 is FYNNEI. The J segment lost 5 bases and the V segment lost 7 bases, leaving 8 bases of the junction unmatched. The CDR3 totals 15 residues. In DNA form, the CDR3 reads TGTGCCAGCACTTCGGGACTAGCGGGATTCAACGAGCAGTACTTC. Translation: CASTSGLAGFNEQYF. Together with reference TRBV2 and TRBJ2-7, the CDR3 gives the full variable domain: EPEVTQTPSHQVTQMGQEVILRCVPISNHLYFYWYRQILGQKVEFLVSFYNNEISEKSEIFDDQFSVERPDGSNFTLKIRSTKLEDSAMYFCASTSGLAGFNEQYFGPGTRLTVT.

The V call is TRBV19, the J call TRBJ2-7; 9 bases agree with TRBD1. V shed 6 bases and J 3 bases; nucleotides not matched to a gene: 12. The CDR3 loop spans 16 amino acids. CDR1 is LNHDA, CDR2 SQIVND, per germline (reference sequence). In DNA, the CDR3 is TGTGCCAGTAGCCCAAAGGACAGGGGACCCTACTACGAGCAGTACTTC. The encoded protein is CASSPKDRGPYYEQYF.

Ten or more counts support this clonotype. The chain has TRBV7-2 and TRBJ2-5, with D hard to call. This CDR3 is built from 14 residues. CDR1 is SGHTA and CDR2 is FQGNSA in the germline V gene. The ends were cut back, 1 base at V and 2 bases at J, with 8 bases in the middle. CDR3 amino acids: CASSLGVLQETQYF. In nucleotides, the CDR3 is TGTGCCAGCAGCTTAGGAGTCCTTCAAGAGACCCAGTACTTC.

This clonotype was recorded a few times. The chain couples TRBV7-6 to TRBJ2-7, with no clear D. Germline V gives CDR1 SGHVS, CDR2 FNYEAQ. There are 16 residues in the CDR3. V shed 5 bases and J shed 0 bases, with 17 bases lying between them. CDR3 DNA sequence: TGTGCCAGCAGCGAAAATGCCCCGGACGTCTCCTACGAGCAGTACTTC. This sequence encodes CASSENAPDVSYEQYF.

The CDR3 is CSVDTVSGSSIDTQYF. DNA for the CDR3: TGCAGCGTCGACACAGTTAGCGGGAGCTCCATAGATACGCAGTATTTT. The J gene is TRBJ2-3, the V gene TRBV29-1; TRBD2 matches 9 bases. V was pared by 6 bases and J by 5 bases, with 15 bases of the junction left unmatched. Germline V lookup: CDR1 SQVTM, CDR2 ANQGSEA. The CDR3 runs to 16 residues.

This clonotype was found a few times. The DNA for the CDR3 is TGCAGCGTTGAGGGCTCTGGGGCCAACGTCCTGACTTTC. It encodes CSVEGSGANVLTF. The rearrangement uses TRBV29-1 and TRBJ2-6; D is unclear. V lost 3 bases to trimming and J lost 0 bases, with 3 bases between them. The germline V gene has CDR1 SQVTM and CDR2 ANQGSEA. The CDR3 length is 13 residues.

This clonotype showed up many times. The V call is TRBV11-2, the J call TRBJ2-2; no definite D call. The germline V gene has CDR1 SGHAT and CDR2 FQNNGV. Trimming removed 3 bases from V and 4 bases from J, with 6 bases in between. This CDR3 contains 13 residues. The CDR3 loop reads CASSLQITGELFF. DNA of the CDR3: TGTGCCAGCAGCTTGCAGATCACCGGGGAGCTGTTTTTT.

This chain uses TRBV3-1 with TRBJ1-2; TRBD1 is a possible D gene (5 bases). The V end lost 3 bases, the J end lost 3 bases, and 11 bases lay between the germline ends. The CDR3 runs 14 residues. CDR1 and CDR2 from the germline V gene are LGHDT and YNNKEL (reference sequence). The CDR3 DNA reads as TGTGCCAGCAGCCATTACGGGGGAGACTATGGCTACACCTTC. Protein product: CASSHYGGDYGYTF.

Written as DNA, the CDR3 is TGTGCCAGCAGTTCCCGGGGTCGGGAGTTTTCAGATACGCAGTATTTT. Translating it yields CASSSRGREFSDTQYF. The rearrangement links TRBV28 to TRBJ2-3, with D maybe TRBD2 (6 bases). Looked up from germline, CDR1 is MDHEN and CDR2 is SYDVKM. V lost 4 bases, J lost 4 bases, and 18 bases lay in between. This CDR3 is built from 16 residues.